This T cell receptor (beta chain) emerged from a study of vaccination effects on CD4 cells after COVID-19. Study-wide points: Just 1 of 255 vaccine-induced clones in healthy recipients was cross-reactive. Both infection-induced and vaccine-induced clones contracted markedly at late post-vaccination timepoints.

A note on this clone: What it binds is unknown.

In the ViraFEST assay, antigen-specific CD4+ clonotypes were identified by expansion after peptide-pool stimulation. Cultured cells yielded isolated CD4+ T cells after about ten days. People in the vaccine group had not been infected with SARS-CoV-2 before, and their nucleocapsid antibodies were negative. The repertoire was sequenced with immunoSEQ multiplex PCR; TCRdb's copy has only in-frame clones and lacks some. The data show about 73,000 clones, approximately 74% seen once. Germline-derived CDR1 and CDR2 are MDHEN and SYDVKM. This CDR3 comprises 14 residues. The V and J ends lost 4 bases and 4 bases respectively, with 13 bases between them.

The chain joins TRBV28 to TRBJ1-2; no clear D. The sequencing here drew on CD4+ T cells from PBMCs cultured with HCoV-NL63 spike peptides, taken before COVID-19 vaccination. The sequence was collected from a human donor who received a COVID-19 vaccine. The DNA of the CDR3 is TGTGCCAGCAGTTCCTACGGGGTTGGCTATGGCTACACCTTC. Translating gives CASSSYGVGYGYTF.